Shown below are 24 T cell receptor beta chains from a single sample sequenced in a study of tumor-infiltrating lymphocytes in primary liver carcinoma. Total RNA amounting to roughly 450 ng was the source from which TCR beta cDNA was made with a constant-region primer. Library construction for TCR beta comprised three nested multiplex PCR rounds performed with slightly modified ARM-PCR. The first two PCR rounds used TRBV1-TRBV30 primers with a Cbeta primer, approximately 10 cycles each. TCRdb reprocessed the multiplex PCR reads via MiXCR and lists one record per CDR3 protein. The data show approximately 190,000 distinct CDR3 sequences, approximately 86% seen once. Total RNA and DNA came together from 20-30 mg of bulk tissue without cell sorting. The sequenced sample consisted of tumor tissue from primary liver carcinoma. The source is a middle-aged man with primary liver carcinoma and hepatitis B virus infection.

This clonotype has only one observation. A read error may explain this, as a much larger clone is one base away. The chain's CDR3 is CASSVISSFCGRASYKQYF. The DNA for the CDR3 is TGTGCCAGCAGTGTCATCTCATCCTTCTGTGGGAGGGCGTCGTACAAGCAGTACTTC. J is TRBJ2-7 and V is TRBV6-4; TRBD2 matches 7 bases. The CDR3 has 19 amino acids. The germline CDR1 and CDR2 sequences are MRHNA and SNTAGT. Losses at the gene ends were 4 bases for V and 8 bases for J; bases not matched to a gene: 26.

This chain links TRBV4-3 with TRBJ2-7, with TRBD2 matching over 7 bases. Trimming at V came to 10 bases and at J to 5 bases, leaving 17 bases not matched to a gene. Germline V gene sequence: CDR1 LGHNA, CDR2 YSLEER. This CDR3 spans 15 amino acids. The CDR3 protein is CATNQGPGGEDEQYF. The DNA for the CDR3 is TGCGCCACCAACCAAGGTCCGGGAGGAGAGGACGAGCAGTACTTC.

A note on this clonotype: Relative to the germline gene, one junction end is altered; a read error may explain this. The gene calls are TRBV6-1 and TRBJ2-7; the D gene is possibly TRBD2 (5 bases). CDR1 and CDR2 from the germline V gene are MNHNS and SASEGT. This CDR3 region has 15 residues. CDR3 region: CASTSSGSLTYELYF. CDR3 nucleotides: TGTGCCAGCACGAGTAGTGGGAGCCTTACCTACGAGCTGTACTTC.

The chain joins TRBV7-2 to TRBJ2-7; D remains ambiguous. CDR3 length: 12 residues. CDR1 and CDR2 from the germline V gene are SGHTA and FQGNSA. Trimming pared 5 bases from V and 4 bases from J, leaving 9 bases between. The CDR3 DNA sequence: TGTGCCAGCAGCCGACCAGGTTACGAGCAGTACTTC. This sequence encodes CASSRPGYEQYF.

With respect to this clonotype: As the CDR3 is not closed by the conserved phenylalanine or tryptophan, this likely results from a read error. The DNA is left out, because the CDR3 cannot be placed on it with certainty; the CDR3 is given as TCRdb lists it. The chain links TRBV29-1 to TRBJ2-3; TRBD1 is the table's D call and was not checked against the DNA. Both ends counted, the CDR3 spans 14 residues. Germline loops: CDR1 SQVTM, CDR2 ANQGSEA. This CDR3 is CSTPGQGSTDTQNL.

Comment on this clonotype: The CDR3 does not end in the conserved phenylalanine or tryptophan, so this is likely a read error. The rearrangement links TRBV11-2 to TRBJ2-6; 8 bases are shared with TRBD1. The V gene's germline CDR1 is SGHAT and CDR2 FQNNGV. V was clipped by 5 bases and J by 2 bases; unmatched bases: 20. CDR3 length: 21 amino acids. CDR3 in DNA: TGTGCCAGCAGCATGGGGGGAGACAGGGGTATTTCCCTCGCTGGGGCCAACGTCCTGACTATC. Its translation: CASSMGGDRGISLAGANVLTI.

On this clonotype itself: This may be a read error, as it is one base from a much larger clone. The V and J genes are TRBV7-9 and TRBJ2-1; D perhaps matches TRBD1 (5 bases). CDR3 length equals 14 residues. Per germline, CDR1 SEHNR and CDR2 FQNEAQ (reference sequence). The chain's CDR3 is CASSLTGLGNEKFF. Here the CDR3 DNA reads TGTGCCAGCAGCCTAACAGGTTTAGGCAATGAGAAGTTCTTC.

With regard to this clonotype: Germline and junction disagree at one end, which may indicate a read error. The chain uses TRBV29-1 and TRBJ2-7; D is possibly TRBD1 (5 bases). The CDR3 totals 15 residues. Germline V CDR1 and CDR2: SQVTM, ANQGSEA. In nucleotides, the CDR3 is TGCAGCGTACCCGCTTCCAGGGTCAAGTCCTACGATCAGTACTTC. Its translation is CSVPASRVKSYDQYF.

The chain couples TRBV6-5 to TRBJ2-2; 7 bases agree with TRBD2. The CDR3 extends over 14 amino acids. Germline V CDR1 and CDR2: MNHEY, SVGAGI. Trimming at V came to 10 bases and at J to 1 base, leaving 6 bases not matched to a gene. The CDR3 nucleotides are TGTGCCACAAAGCGGGAAGTGAACACCGGGGAGCTGTTTTTT. This translates into CATKREVNTGELFF.

A word on this clonotype: At one of its ends the junction is not consistent with the germline gene, which may arise from a read error. The rearrangement uses TRBV6-1 and TRBJ2-1; D unclear. Germline-derived CDR1 and CDR2 are MNHNS and SASEGT. The CDR3 sequence is 13 residues long. CDR3 nucleotide sequence: TGTACCAGCAGTGAAGGTTTCTACAATGAGCAGTTCTTC. Translated, it gives CTSSEGFYNEQFF.

With respect to this clonotype: An end of the junction differs from the germline gene, which may be a read error. The V gene is TRBV12-3 or TRBV12-4, the J gene TRBJ2-2; D call uncertain. The CDR3 spans 14 residues. The CDR3 DNA reads TGTACCAGCAGTTTGATAGGAGACACCGGGGAGCTGTTTTTT. This encodes CTSSLIGDTGELFF.

To note about this clonotype: Lacking the conserved final phenylalanine or tryptophan, this CDR3 likely reflects a read error. The limits of the CDR3 on the DNA are not certain, so only TCRdb's listed CDR3 is given. The rearrangement uses TRBV11-2 and TRBJ2-6. The CDR3 is 14 residues long, counting both termini. Germline V CDR1 and CDR2: SGHAT, FQNNGV. The CDR3 loop is CASSLEDWTNVLSS.

About this clonotype: The CDR3 end shows no conserved phenylalanine or tryptophan, and so a read error is likely. Because the CDR3's place on the DNA is in doubt, the DNA is left out and the CDR3 is given as listed by TCRdb. This chain links TRBV6-1 with TRBJ2-1; the table names TRBD2, a call not compared with the DNA. Per germline, CDR1 MNHNS and CDR2 SASEGT. The CDR3 region is 17 residues in length, termini included. This CDR3 is CASSGRRAGSSYNEHFL.

In the case of this clonotype: At one end the junction does not follow the germline gene, possibly because of a read error. V is TRBV11-1 and J is TRBJ2-5; 14 bases line up with TRBD2. The CDR3 totals 15 residues. Germline-derived CDR1 and CDR2 are SGHAT and FQDESV (reference sequence). In DNA form, the CDR3 reads TGTGCCAGCACCCCCTCGGGACTAGCGGGAGAGACACAGTACTTC. It is translated as CASTPSGLAGETQYF.

The V call is TRBV4-3, the J call TRBJ2-2; a weak D match, TRBD1 (5 bases). Germline CDR1 LGHNA, CDR2 YSLEER. The CDR3 runs 19 residues. Between the trimmed V and J ends, which lost 5 bases and 4 bases, there was a span of 26 bases. The CDR3 sequence is CASSSRGPTRGGSTGELFF. Written as DNA, the CDR3 is TGCGCCAGCAGCTCCCGAGGCCCGACAAGGGGCGGCTCCACCGGGGAGCTGTTTTTT.

Concerning this clonotype: An end of the junction does not agree with germline; a read error may underlie this. CDR3 sequence: CDIRSTGSGNTIYF. DNA for the CDR3: TGTGACATCAGGTCGACAGGATCTGGAAACACCATATATTTT. The gene calls are TRBV10-3 and TRBJ1-3, with TRBD1 as a possible D gene (6 bases). The CDR3 is 14 residues long. Germline V CDR1 and CDR2: ENHRY, SYGVKD.

The chain links TRBV29-1 to TRBJ1-4; D is unresolved. Trimming shortened V by 5 bases and J by 6 bases, and 4 bases separated the two germline ends. The CDR3 extends over 10 amino acids. Germline loops: CDR1 SQVTM, CDR2 ANQGSEA. The CDR3 nucleotides are TGCAGCGTTAGACATGAAAAACTGTTTTTT. Amino acids: CSVRHEKLFF.

Concerning this clonotype itself: One end of the junction varies from germline; a read error may be responsible. In DNA form, the CDR3 reads TGTGCCATCAGCCCCGGACGGGAAGGAACTGAAGGTTTCTTT. Amino acids: CAISPGREGTEGFF. This chain uses TRBV5-4 with TRBJ1-1; D gene ambiguous. Germline assignment: CDR1 SGHNT and CDR2 YYREEE (reference sequence). This CDR3 has 14 amino acids.

A word on this clonotype: The missing conserved phenylalanine or tryptophan at the end of this CDR3 makes a read error likely. The V gene is TRBV11-2, the J gene TRBJ1-5; possible D gene TRBD1, 6 bases. The CDR3 contains 16 residues. Trimming removed 8 bases at V and 6 bases at J, with 23 bases between. Germline values: CDR1 SGHAT, CDR2 FQNNGV. CDR3 protein: CASGLKGGLTSQPQHL. CDR3 nucleotide sequence: TGTGCCAGCGGCCTAAAAGGGGGACTGACGAGTCAGCCCCAGCATCTT.

To note about this clonotype: One end of the junction fails to match germline, which may point to a read error. The rearrangement uses TRBV6-5 and TRBJ1-2, with D unresolved. Germline V lookup: CDR1 MNHEY, CDR2 SVGAGI. CDR3 length: 11 amino acids. As DNA, the CDR3 is TGTGTCAGCACCGATGGGAGAGGCTTCACCTTC. This encodes CVSTDGRGFTF.

This clonotype was observed once. It is likely a read error, because the conserved phenylalanine at the end of the CDR3 is missing. The rearrangement joins TRBV6-2 or TRBV6-3 to TRBJ2-7; the D is unclear. Germline V gene sequence: CDR1 MNHEY, CDR2 SVGEGT. The CDR3 has 16 amino acids. CDR3 in DNA: TGTGCCAGCAGATACTTGTTACAGTCAAACTCCTACGAGCAGTACTCC. Protein sequence: CASRYLLQSNSYEQYS.

The chain uses TRBV11-1 and TRBJ2-4; possibly TRBD2 for D (5 bases). This CDR3 is built from 17 residues. V was clipped by 9 bases and J by 2 bases, with 23 bases between them. The germline CDR1 and CDR2 sequences are SGHAT and FQDESV (reference sequence). For the CDR3, the DNA is TGTGCCAGGAGCCTTCCCGGAACTAACGGGACCAAAAACATTCAGTACTTC. Amino acid sequence: CARSLPGTNGTKNIQYF.

The chain carries TRBV6-2 or TRBV6-3 and TRBJ2-3, with 7 bases identical to TRBD2. V gave up 11 bases and J gave up 7 bases; unmatched junction bases: 12. Germline CDR1 reads MNHEY; CDR2 reads SVGEGT. The CDR3 runs 13 residues. In DNA, the CDR3 is TGTGCCGACCGTTCGGCACTAGCGAATACGCAGTATTTT. Translating it yields CADRSALANTQYF.

Of note for this clonotype: A read error may produce the germline difference seen at one junction end. The J gene is TRBJ1-1, the V gene TRBV14; D gene uncertain. The CDR3 is made up of 14 amino acids. CDR1 is SGHDN, CDR2 FVKESK, per germline. CDR3 region: CASGQADLNTVAFF. The CDR3, as DNA: TGTGCCAGCGGCCAAGCAGATTTGAACACTGTAGCTTTCTTT.